This is a list of T cell receptor beta chains from one sample in a study of CD8+CD57+ T cells in acquired aplastic anemia. TCRdb independently ran MiXCR on the reads; one entry per CDR3 protein. The top ten clones hold roughly 3.2% of a sample with approximately 170,000 distinct CDR3 sequences, roughly half of them seen once. Material for sequencing was sorted CD4+, CD8+, or CD8+CD57+ T cells (not recorded which) from PBMCs. The receptors shown here come from a human donor with aplastic anemia. The conserved cysteine and the conserved F or W are not part of the CDR3 here.

>TRBJ1-1|TRBV10-2
ASSEAGEVTEAF
>TRBJ1-4|TRBV10-3
AINNRVGEKLF
>TRBJ1-2|TRBV20-1
SARAAANYGYT
>TRBJ1-4|TRBV10-3
AISSDEKLF
>TRBJ1-2|TRBV10-1
ASYGGVLCGYT
>TRBJ2-1|TRBV20-1
SARDPASGGEGEQF
>TRBJ1-1|TRBV29-1
SVVSAQYTEAF
>TRBJ2-1|TRBV11-2
ASSSTRRTIDSSYNEQF
>TRBJ2-1|TRBV10-1
ASSEGEWYSSYNEQF
>TRBJ1-1|TRBV7-2
ASSLRAGGAF
>TRBJ1-4|TRBV12-3/TRBV12-4
ASSLVGYEKLF
>TRBJ1-6|TRBV14
ASSNNPGLKNSPLH
>TRBJ2-5|TRBV25-1
ASSDAGTSETQY
>TRBJ1-5|TRBV20-1
SAGFGTGDNQPQH
>TRBJ2-6|TRBV25-1
ASSAPGSGANVLT
>TRBJ1-2|TRBV15
ATSRDEGGTGGFST
>TRBJ1-1|TRBV2
AISGRQGLNTEAF
>TRBJ2-1|TRBV5-1
ASSPKTGLHEQF
>TRBJ1-6|TRBV2
ASSGSYRGQLRDPLH
>TRBJ1-4|TRBV5-4
ASSIATNEKLF
>TRBJ2-1|TRBV4-2
ASSSMGPSGIVSTYNEQF
>TRBJ2-3|TRBV10-1
ASSESTAFATDTQY
>TRBJ1-1|TRBV19
ASSTIRLTMNTEAF
>TRBJ1-2|TRBV7-3
ASSQQTNYGYT
>TRBJ1-6|TRBV19
ASRTGLSPLH
>TRBJ2-7|TRBV7-8
ASSSYGTSYEQY
>TRBJ2-2|TRBV19
ASKWGANTGELF
>TRBJ2-3|TRBV30
AYQTSGTDTQY
>TRBJ1-1|TRBV10-3
AISEDLKGTEAF
>TRBJ2-6|TRBV25-1
ASMGSGANVLT
>TRBJ1-6|TRBV5-4
ASSLVGQGFSSPLH
>TRBJ1-1|TRBV10-3
AISYFGNTEAF
>-|TRBV19
ASSPGRSNTGEQF
>TRBJ1-2|TRBV24-1
ATSDLRFGGYT
>TRBJ2-1|TRBV9
ASSVNGGAENEQF
>TRBJ2-2|TRBV2
ASSADRVIGELF
>TRBJ1-2|TRBV9
ASSVGPRGGPRTYGYT
>TRBJ2-3|TRBV28
ASSFRLAGRADTQY
>TRBJ1-2|TRBV12-3/TRBV12-4
ASSRGQNYGYT
>TRBJ2-1|TRBV24-1
ATSDVPRQNEQF
>TRBJ2-5|TRBV7-2
ASSFGRQETQY
>TRBJ1-1|TRBV10-3
AISMDGNTEAF
>TRBJ1-1|TRBV28
ASTPPGATRGTEAF
>TRBJ2-7|TRBV5-1
ASSPGNSYEQY
>TRBJ2-7|TRBV20-1
SARDHVTRISYEQY
>TRBJ1-5|TRBV15
ATSRDRAGDNQPQH
>TRBJ1-6|TRBV7-2
ASSLALGSNSPLH